This T cell receptor beta chain was identified in a study of blood T cell repertoires in COVID-19. Study context: The study drew acute and convalescent COVID-19 samples from the United States, Italy and Spain. T cells, B-cell-depleted T cells, or PBMCs provided the cDNA or gDNA that served as material.

Trimming at V came to 4 bases and at J to 10 bases, leaving 5 bases not matched to a gene. CDR3 length: 14 amino acids. Germline CDR1 MNHEY, CDR2 SVGAGI. The authors' processing: Amplified reference gene primers provided the basis for estimating nucleated cell counts. Repertoires were generated with immunoSEQ multiplex PCR, while TCRdb's copy carries only in-frame clones and drops some. The DNA was the basis for D and trimming; V, J and clone size are from that table. The data contain 5,500 to 6,000 clones, 70% to 85% of them singletons. This sequence was found in a human donor in a cohort sampled during active COVID-19. Sequencing used peripheral blood. The chain recombines TRBV6-5 with TRBJ1-6; 9 bases fit TRBD1. The CDR3 region has the DNA TGTGCCAGCAGTTCCGGGACAGGGTCGTCACCCCTCCACTTT. It translates to CASSSGTGSSPLHF.